Below, 31 T cell receptor beta chains from the same sample are listed, as sequenced in a study of kidney transplant recipient with SARS-CoV-2 infection. Each CDR3 protein is one row after TCRdb ran MiXCR on the reads. Counted here are approximately 240,000 distinct CDR3 sequences, 29% occurring once; the ten biggest clones make up nearly 7.5%. This material consisted of a blood sample, taken at baseline and between days 110 and 120 from a kidney transplant recipient. The receptor source for this set is a male patient aged 25-45 years who had COVID-19 and was a kidney transplant recipient. Certain T cells may be donor cells from the graft.

This clonotype was counted many times. This chain joins TRBV6-8 and TRBJ1-2; no clear D gene. There are 17 residues in the CDR3. The germline V and J ends were trimmed by 5 bases and 4 bases, with 23 bases remaining between them. Germline V gives CDR1 MNHGY, CDR2 SAAAGT. The CDR3 DNA is TGTGCCAGCAGTAGAGAGGAACGCTCTAGAAAGACCTATGGCTACACCTTC. It encodes CASSREERSRKTYGYTF.

A few counts support this clonotype. The chain carries TRBV25-1 and TRBJ1-2, with TRBD1 matching over 7 bases. The ends lost 8 bases at V and 10 bases at J; junction bases unmatched: 13. The CDR3 consists of 13 residues. Per germline, CDR1 MGHDK and CDR2 SYGVNS. As DNA, the CDR3 is TGTGCCAGCTCTCCAGGGGGATGGAATGACTACACCTTC. Translation: CASSPGGWNDYTF.

Points on this clonotype: A junction boundary mismatches the germline segment, possibly from a read error. The chain employs TRBV6-5 and TRBJ1-3; TRBD1 is a possible D gene (6 bases). CDR1 is MNHEY, CDR2 SVGAGI, per germline. The CDR3 runs to 14 residues. The CDR3 DNA reads TGTGCCAGCAGTTACTTACAGGGCGGAAACGCCATATATTTT. Translating it yields CASSYLQGGNAIYF.

This clonotype was seen just once. Being one base from a much bigger clone, this may be a read error. The chain has TRBV19 and TRBJ1-2, with no clear D. The CDR3 loop spans 17 amino acids. CDR1 is LNHDA, CDR2 SQIVND, per germline (reference sequence). V lost 4 bases to trimming and J lost 4 bases, with 22 bases between them. The CDR3, as DNA: TGTGCCAGTAGTAAAGCCAAGGCAAATCGAAAGACCTATGGCTACACCTTC. It is translated as CASSKAKANRKTYGYTF.

This clonotype was seen more than once but under ten times. The chain combines TRBV25-1 with TRBJ1-2; D gene ambiguous. Germline V gives CDR1 MGHDK, CDR2 SYGVNS. V was shortened by 5 bases and J by 4 bases, with 23 bases between the two germline ends. This CDR3 contains 17 residues. The CDR3 sequence: CASSSEAELGKTYGYTF. CDR3 coding DNA: TGTGCCAGCAGTTCCGAGGCAGAACTGGGAAAGACCTATGGCTACACCTTC.

Of note for this clonotype: This may come from a read error, since a much larger clone is one base off. This chain connects TRBV7-9 to TRBJ2-1, with 12 nucleotides matching TRBD1. This CDR3 is 16 amino acids long. The V gene's germline CDR1 is SEHNR and CDR2 FQNEAQ (reference sequence). The CDR3 is CTSSLAGTGGPPEQFF. The CDR3 DNA reads as TGTACCAGCAGCTTAGCCGGGACAGGGGGCCCCCCCGAGCAGTTCTTC. Full variable domain (rest looked up from reference TRBV7-9 and TRBJ2-1): DTGVSQNPRHKITKRGQNVTFRCDPISEHNRLYWYRQTLGQGPEFLTYFQNEAQLEKSRLLSDRFSAERPKGSFSTLEIQRTEQGDSAMYLCTSSLAGTGGPPEQFFGPGTRLTVL.

This clonotype appeared many times. The V call is TRBV12-3 or TRBV12-4, the J call TRBJ1-2; D not certain. Trimming left V 3 bases short and J 8 bases short, with 4 bases between. The CDR3 contains 10 residues. The CDR3 protein is CASSLWGYTF. In DNA, the CDR3 is TGTGCCAGCAGTTTGTGGGGCTACACCTTC.

This clonotype appeared a few times. The V and J genes are TRBV6-6 and TRBJ2-1, with D tentatively TRBD2 (5 bases). The CDR3 has 12 amino acids. Trimming shortened V by 0 bases and J by 10 bases, and 7 bases separated the two germline ends. Germline assignment: CDR1 MNHNY and CDR2 SVGAGI (reference sequence). The CDR3 nucleotides read TGTGCCAGCAGTTACTCCTTAGCGGAGCAGTTCTTC. Residues: CASSYSLAEQFF.

Note on this clonotype: Possible read error: a much larger clone is one base away. V and J are TRBV25-1 and TRBJ1-2, with D unresolved. Trimming took 5 bases from V and 4 from J, leaving 23 bases between them. CDR1 and CDR2 from the germline V gene are MGHDK and SYGVNS. CDR3 length equals 17 residues. The CDR3 sequence is CASSTKLELGKTYGYTF. DNA for the CDR3: TGTGCCAGCAGTACTAAACTAGAACTGGGAAAGACCTATGGCTACACCTTC.

Note on this clonotype: A much larger clone lies one base from this, so it may be a read error. The chain recombines TRBV3-1 with TRBJ1-2, with 7 nucleotides matching TRBD1. The CDR3 totals 13 residues. Per the germline V gene, CDR1 is LGHDT and CDR2 is YNNKEL (reference sequence). CDR3 amino acids: CASSQNRGYGYAF. CDR3 coding DNA: TGTGCCAGCAGCCAGAACAGGGGATATGGCTACGCCTTC. Filled out from reference TRBV3-1 and TRBJ1-2, the complete variable domain reads DTAVSQTPKYLVTQMGNDKSIKCEQNLGHDTMYWYKQDSKKFLKIMFSYNNKELIINETVPNRFSPKSPDKAHLNLHINSLELGDSAVYFCASSQNRGYGYAFGSGTRLTVV.

As regards this clonotype: A much bigger clone sits one base away, suggesting this may be a read error. The chain joins TRBV20-1 to TRBJ1-5, with 7 bases that match TRBD1. Germline V gives CDR1 DFQATT, CDR2 SNEGSKA (reference sequence). The V segment lost 7 bases and the J segment 1 base; nucleotides outside the gene matches: 10. This CDR3 spans 15 amino acids. In DNA form, the CDR3 reads TGCAGTGTGCCTAGGTTGGACAGGAGCAATCAGCCCCAGCATTTT. It encodes CSVPRLDRSNQPQHF.

This clonotype was seen only once. A much larger clone differs from this one at a single base, so this may be a read error. CDR3 coding DNA: TGTGCCAGCAAAGCTCGTCAGGGGGCGCAAGAAAAACTGTTTTTT. Amino acids: CASKARQGAQEKLFF. This sequence joins TRBV6-5 and TRBJ1-4, with TRBD1 matching over 8 bases. J was trimmed by 8 bases and V by 7 bases; bases with no gene match: 12. CDR3 length: 15 residues. The germline CDR1 and CDR2 sequences are MNHEY and SVGAGI.

As concerns this clonotype: Since a much larger clone is just one base distant, this may be a read error. This chain links TRBV3-2 with TRBJ2-7; the table's TRBD2 call for D was not verified on the DNA. TRBV3-2 is a pseudogene locus. The length of the CDR3 is 14 residues. CDR3 residues: CASKESGGIYEQYF. The CDR3 DNA is TGTGCCAGCAAGGAGTCGGGAGGGATCTACGAGCAGTACTTC.

This clonotype was detected ten times or more. This chain links TRBV30 with TRBJ1-6, with TRBD1 matching 7 bases. Germline V gene lookup returns CDR1 GTSNPN and CDR2 SVGIG (reference sequence). The V segment lost 1 base and the J segment 7 bases; nucleotides outside the gene matches: 1. The CDR3 runs to 13 residues. CDR3 protein: CAWSAGGNSPLHF. The CDR3 DNA is TGTGCCTGGAGTGCAGGGGGGAATTCACCCCTCCACTTT.

With respect to this clonotype: This may stem from a read error, because a much larger clone lies one nucleotide away. The chain combines TRBV7-2 with TRBJ2-5; D is unresolved. The J call is uncertain, as TRBJ2-7 better fits the DNA end. Germline values: CDR1 SGHTA, CDR2 FQGNSA. The CDR3 contains 13 residues. For the CDR3, the DNA is TGTGTCAGCAGCCCCGCTAGGTCCTACGAGCAGTACTTC. The encoded protein is CVSSPARSYEQYF.

With respect to this clonotype: A much larger clone sits a single nucleotide away, making a read error possible. This rearrangement joins TRBV23-1 to TRBJ1-2; possible D gene TRBD1, 5 bases. TRBV23-1 is flagged as an ORF with uncertain function. V was clipped by 10 bases and J by 0 bases, with 15 bases between them. CDR3 length: 14 residues. Here the CDR3 reads CANCPGPANYGYTF. The CDR3 DNA sequence: TGCGCCAACTGCCCGGGACCCGCTAACTATGGCTACACCTTC.

This clonotype was detected ten times or more. V usage is TRBV7-6 and J usage is TRBJ1-2; D is unclear. This CDR3 has 17 amino acids. V dropped 5 bases and J dropped 4 bases, with 23 bases sitting between them. Germline loops: CDR1 SGHVS, CDR2 FNYEAQ. The CDR3 is CASSKVGESRKTYGYTF. The CDR3 DNA sequence: TGTGCCAGCAGCAAAGTCGGTGAATCTCGAAAGACCTATGGCTACACCTTC.

This clonotype has ten or more counts. V gene TRBV4-1 combines with J gene TRBJ2-3; 12 bases map to TRBD2. CDR1 is MGHRA, CDR2 YSYEKL, per germline. V was clipped by 1 base and J by 5 bases; unmatched bases: 7. The CDR3 has 17 amino acids. The CDR3 reads CASSQGASGRAGDTQYF. The CDR3 coding sequence is TGCGCCAGCAGCCAAGGGGCTAGCGGGAGGGCGGGAGATACGCAGTATTTT.

This clonotype was observed many times. The chain recombines TRBV7-2 with TRBJ1-2; D not certain. The germline CDR1 and CDR2 sequences are SGHTA and FQGNSA. The CDR3 sequence is 17 residues long. V was trimmed by 5 bases and J by 4 bases, leaving 23 bases between them. CDR3 residues: CASSDKRRDGKTYGYTF. The CDR3 nucleotides are TGTGCCAGCAGCGACAAGCGCAGAGACGGAAAGACCTATGGCTACACCTTC.

This clonotype has at least ten counts. The chain joins TRBV4-1 to TRBJ2-6; 8 bases are a match to TRBD2. After removal of 4 bases from V and 4 bases from J, the junction contained 3 bases not matched to a gene. This CDR3 spans 15 amino acids. Germline values: CDR1 MGHRA, CDR2 YSYEKL. The CDR3, as DNA: TGCGCCAGCAGCCCGGGGGGGAGCGGGGCCAACGTCCTGACTTTC. Its protein is CASSPGGSGANVLTF.

Details on this clonotype: A read error may produce the germline difference seen at one junction end. The chain has TRBV28 and TRBJ1-5; D not resolved. The CDR3 has 13 residues. CDR1 is MDHEN, CDR2 SYDVKM, per germline. The CDR3 DNA reads as TGTGCCAGCAGTACCACTTGCAATCAGCCTCAGCATTTT. Translating gives CASSTTCNQPQHF.

This clonotype was detected many times. V and J are TRBV6-2 or TRBV6-3 and TRBJ2-2; 8 nucleotides line up with TRBD2. CDR1 is MNHEY and CDR2 is SVGEGT in the germline V gene. The CDR3 sequence is 15 residues long. V was clipped by 7 bases and J by 3 bases; unmatched bases: 7. As DNA, the CDR3 is TGTGCCAGCACGGAGCGGGGGACCTACACCGGGGAGCTGTTTTTT. Translated, it gives CASTERGTYTGELFF.

This clonotype was counted at least ten times. Its ends do not fully match the called genes, so a read error is possible. The chain employs TRBV6-1 and TRBJ1-2; the D is unclear. The CDR3 runs 17 residues. Germline CDR1 reads MNHNS; CDR2 reads SASEGT. The CDR3 region has the DNA TGTGCCAGCAGTCAAGCTAAGGAATGTAGAAAGACCTATGGCTACACCTTC. Amino acids: CASSQAKECRKTYGYTF.

This clonotype was seen only once. A much more abundant neighbour one base away suggests this may be a read error. V gene TRBV6-1 combines with J gene TRBJ1-2; unclear D gene. The CDR3 is 17 amino acids. The V end was cut by 7 bases, the J end by 4 bases, with 25 bases between. Per germline, CDR1 MNHNS and CDR2 SASEGT. The CDR3 here is CASNKRQECRKTYGYTF. CDR3 DNA sequence: TGTGCCAGCAATAAACGCCAGGAATGTAGAAAGACCTATGGCTACACCTTC.

In this sample, this clonotype turned up many times. This sequence joins TRBV19 and TRBJ2-2, with 13 bases fitting TRBD2. The germline V gene encodes CDR1 LNHDA and CDR2 SQIVND (reference sequence). The CDR3 extends over 15 amino acids. Germline trimming cut 9 bases from V and 5 bases from J; bases unmatched to any gene: 6. The CDR3 region has the DNA TGTGCCAGCAGGACTAGCGGGAGTGGAACCGGGGAGCTGTTTTTT. Its protein is CASRTSGSGTGELFF.

Notes on this clonotype: A clone one base away is much larger, so this may be a read error. The chain employs TRBV11-2 and TRBJ2-2; D not resolved. In germline, CDR1 is SGHAT, CDR2 FQNNGV. CDR3 size: 10 residues. The CDR3 DNA follows: TGTACCAGCAAGCTCGGGGAGCTGTTTTTT. Protein product: CTSKLGELFF.

As to this clonotype: Just one base apart from a much larger clone, this may be a read error. The chain employs TRBV6-9 and TRBJ1-2; D is undetermined. The CDR3 contains 17 residues. Germline CDR1 MNHGY, CDR2 SVAAGI. In nucleotides, the CDR3 is TGTGCCAGCAGTCTCAGGCAGCCTTACGGAAAGACCTATTGCTACACCTTC. It specifies CASSLRQPYGKTYCYTF.

This clonotype was observed a few times. The chain uses TRBV20-1 and TRBJ2-3, with D perhaps TRBD2 (5 bases). V lost 2 bases to trimming and J lost 5 bases, with 11 bases between them. This CDR3 has 13 residues. The germline V gene encodes CDR1 DFQATT and CDR2 SNEGSKA (reference sequence). Written as DNA, the CDR3 is TGCAGTGCTAGACCTCGGGCGGGAGATACGCAGTATTTT. This codes for CSARPRAGDTQYF.

This clonotype was counted a few times. The chain is built from TRBV10-1 and TRBJ1-2; D gene ambiguous. V lost 4 bases and J 4 bases, leaving 22 bases between the germline ends. The CDR3 sequence is 17 residues long. Germline lookup yields CDR1 WNHNN and CDR2 SYGVQD (reference sequence). This CDR3 is CASSVSLRSRKTYGYTF. CDR3 DNA sequence: TGCGCCAGCAGTGTTTCCCTAAGATCGCGAAAGACCTATGGCTACACCTTC.

As regards this clonotype: A read error may explain this, as a much larger clone is one base away. The J gene is TRBJ2-7, the V gene TRBV19; 9 bases are a match to TRBD1. Germline CDR1 reads LNHDA; CDR2 reads SQIVND (reference sequence). The CDR3 contains 16 residues. As DNA, the CDR3 is TGTGCCAATAGTCCACCCCGGGACAGGGCCTCCTACGAGCAGTACTTC. As protein: CANSPPRDRASYEQYF.

This clonotype was recorded many times. The chain links TRBV4-3 to TRBJ2-2; D ambiguous. V was clipped by 4 bases and J by 5 bases, with 17 bases between them. CDR1 is LGHNA and CDR2 is YSLEER in the germline V gene. The CDR3 runs 16 residues. This CDR3 reads CASSLSGDLETGELFF. CDR3 DNA: TGCGCCAGCAGCCTCTCAGGCGACCTGGAAACCGGGGAGCTGTTTTTT.